The next 5 T cell receptor beta chains were all read from a single sample in a study of T cells after yellow fever vaccination. TCRdb re-called the 5' RACE reads through MiXCR, storing one row per CDR3 protein. The repertoire consists of 80,000 to 100,000 distinct CDR3 sequences, with around 5.8% occurring once and the leading ten covering about two fifths. Sequenced here: CD8+ T cells sorted from PBMCs, sampled 10 days after the yellow fever booster vaccination. These receptors were taken from a man aged 18 to 30 who received the YFV17D yellow fever vaccine.

The chain couples TRBV25-1 to TRBJ2-3; TRBD1 matches at 8 bases. CDR3 length: 18 residues. V lost 2 bases to trimming and J lost 8 bases; unmatched junction nucleotides: 18. Looked up from germline, CDR1 is MGHDK and CDR2 is SYGVNS. The CDR3 loop reads CASSEVNSGTGIVGTQYF. As DNA, the CDR3 is TGTGCCAGCAGTGAAGTAAACTCCGGGACAGGTATCGTCGGTACGCAGTATTTT.

The chain employs TRBV19 and TRBJ2-7, with D perhaps matching TRBD1 (7 bases). The germline V and J ends were trimmed by 10 bases and 6 bases, with 13 bases remaining between them. This CDR3 region has 11 residues. Germline V gene sequence: CDR1 LNHDA, CDR2 SQIVND (reference sequence). In DNA, the CDR3 is TGTGCCACAGTCCAGGGGGGCGAGCAGTACGTC. Protein: CATVQGGEQYV.

The chain is built from TRBV24-1 and TRBJ2-1, with D uncertain. V lost 7 bases to trimming and J lost 9 bases, with 9 bases between them. Germline V gene data show CDR1 as KGHDR and CDR2 as SFDVKD. CDR3 size: 11 residues. CDR3 residues: CATSHRGEQFF. CDR3 sequence (DNA): TGTGCCACCAGCCATAGAGGTGAGCAGTTCTTC.

The chain links TRBV7-9 to TRBJ1-5; D uncertain. The V and J ends lost 1 base and 7 bases respectively, with 14 bases between them. The CDR3 is 15 amino acids. Looked up from germline, CDR1 is SEHNR and CDR2 is FQNEAQ (reference sequence). The CDR3 protein is CASSLGSRGGQPQHF. The CDR3 DNA is TGTGCCAGCAGCTTAGGATCCCGGGGAGGACAGCCCCAGCATTTT.

This chain links TRBV18 with TRBJ2-7; 7 bases align to TRBD2. This CDR3 spans 15 amino acids. CDR1 KGHSH and CDR2 LQKENI come from the germline V gene. Germline trimming cut 6 bases from V and 5 bases from J; bases unmatched to any gene: 13. Here the CDR3 reads CASSQKAGPTNEQYF. The DNA for the CDR3 is TGTGCCAGCTCCCAGAAAGCGGGGCCGACCAACGAGCAGTACTTC.